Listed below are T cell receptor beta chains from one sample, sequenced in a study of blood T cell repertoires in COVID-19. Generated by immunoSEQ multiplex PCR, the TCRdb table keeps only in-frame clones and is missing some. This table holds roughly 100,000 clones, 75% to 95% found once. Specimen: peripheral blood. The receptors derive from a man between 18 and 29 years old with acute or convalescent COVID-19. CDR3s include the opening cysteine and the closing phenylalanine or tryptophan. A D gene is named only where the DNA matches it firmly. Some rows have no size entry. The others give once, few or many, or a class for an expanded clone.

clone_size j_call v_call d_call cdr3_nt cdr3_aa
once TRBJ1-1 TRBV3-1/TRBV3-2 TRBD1 TGTGCCAGCAGCCAAGTGACAGGGGGGCTTTGGACTGAAGCTTTCTTT CASSQVTGGLWTEAFF
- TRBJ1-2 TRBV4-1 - TGCGCCAGCAGCTCTGGACGGGAGGGGCTTTGGGAAACATACTATGGCTACACCTTC CASSSGREGLWETYYGYTF
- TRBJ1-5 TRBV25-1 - TGTGCCAGCAGTGAATATGGGGCGGGCAATCAGCCCCAGCATTTT CASSEYGAGNQPQHF
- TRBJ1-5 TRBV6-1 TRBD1 TGTGCCAGCAGTGGGAGGACAGGGTATGGCGCTCAGCCCCAGCATTTT CASSGRTGYGAQPQHF
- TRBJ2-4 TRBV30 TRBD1 TGTGCCTGGAAGGCAGGGGGCAAAAACATTCAGTACTTC CAWKAGGKNIQYF
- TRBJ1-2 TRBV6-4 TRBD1 TGTGCCAGCAGTGAGGACAGGGATAGTGGCTACACCTTC CASSEDRDSGYTF
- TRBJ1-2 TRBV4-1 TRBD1 TGCGCCAGCAGCCAAGCTGGACAGGTCTATGGCTACACCTTC CASSQAGQVYGYTF
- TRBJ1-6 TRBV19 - TGTGCCAGTAGTATTGTAGGTGGAGGCTCCTCACCCCTCCACTTT CASSIVGGGSSPLHF
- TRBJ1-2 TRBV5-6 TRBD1 TGTGCCAGCAGCCCCGGGACAGCTCCAACTAACTATGGCTACACCTTC CASSPGTAPTNYGYTF
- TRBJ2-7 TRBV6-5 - TGTGCCAGCAGTTACCTTCGGGCAGGGGGGACCTACGAGCAGTACTTC CASSYLRAGGTYEQYF
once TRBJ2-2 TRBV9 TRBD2 TGTGCCAGCAGCGCCCTAGCGGGAGCGAACACCGGGGAGCTGTTTTTT CASSALAGANTGELFF
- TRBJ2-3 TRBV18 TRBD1 TGTGCCAGCTCACCAACACAGGGGGCGTCAGCGGGGGATACGCAGTATTTT CASSPTQGASAGDTQYF
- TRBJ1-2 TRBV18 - TGTGCCAGCTCACCCTCTCAGGGGTACTATGGCTACACCTTC CASSPSQGYYGYTF
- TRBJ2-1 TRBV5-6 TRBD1 TGTGCCAGCAGCTTGACAGGGGATGAGCAGTTCTTC CASSLTGDEQFF
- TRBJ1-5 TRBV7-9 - TGTGCCAGCAGCTTAGGTGGACAGACCCCCGCGCCCCAGCATTTT CASSLGGQTPAPQHF
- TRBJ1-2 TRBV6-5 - TGTGCCAGCAGGTCGCCGACAGGAGCTAACTATGGCTACACCTTC CASRSPTGANYGYTF
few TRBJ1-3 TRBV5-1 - TGCGCCAGCAGCTTGGTCCCTGACAGTCTTGGAAACACCATATATTTT CASSLVPDSLGNTIYF
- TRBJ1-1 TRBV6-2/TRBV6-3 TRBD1 TGTGCCAGCAGTAAGGGGGACAGGGCGAAAGGGCCAGTCACTGAAGCTTTCTTT CASSKGDRAKGPVTEAFF
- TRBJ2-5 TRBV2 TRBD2 TGTGCCAGCAGTGGCCTAGCGGGAGTTTCGGCCCAGTACTTC CASSGLAGVSAQYF
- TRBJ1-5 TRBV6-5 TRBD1 TGTGCCAGCAGTTACTACGGACAGGGCATGAGTCAGCCCCAGCATTTT CASSYYGQGMSQPQHF
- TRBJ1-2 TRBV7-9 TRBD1 TGTGCCAGCAGACACGTTACCCTCCTGACAGGGCTAGAACATGGCTACACCTTC CASRHVTLLTGLEHGYTF
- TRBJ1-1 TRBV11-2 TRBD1 TGTGCCAGCAGCGCCGGGACAGGGAACACTGAAGCTTTCTTT CASSAGTGNTEAFF
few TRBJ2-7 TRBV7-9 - TGTGCCAGCAGCCCCGGACTTCCCGCCTACGAGCAGTACTTC CASSPGLPAYEQYF
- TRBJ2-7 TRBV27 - TGTGCCAGCAGGGAGTCCGGATGGTACGAGCAGTACTTC CASRESGWYEQYF
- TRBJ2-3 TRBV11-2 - TGTGCCAGCAGCTTAGGGTTAGCGGTGGATACGCAGTATTTT CASSLGLAVDTQYF
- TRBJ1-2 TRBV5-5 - TGTGCCAGCAGCTTGGCCAATTCGGCAGGGGCCTATGGCTACACCTTC CASSLANSAGAYGYTF
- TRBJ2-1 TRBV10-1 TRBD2 TGCGCCAGCAGTGACTTACTAGCGGGCGCCTACAATGAGCAGTTCTTC CASSDLLAGAYNEQFF
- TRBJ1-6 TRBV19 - TGTGCCAGTCGAGGAGGATCCTATAATTCACCCCTCCACTTT CASRGGSYNSPLHF
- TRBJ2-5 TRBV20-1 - TGCAGTGCTAGTGGGGTGGACTCTCAAGAGACCCAGTACTTC CSASGVDSQETQYF
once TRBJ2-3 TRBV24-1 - TGTGCCACCAGTGATTCTAGGCGGGGTAGCACAGATACGCAGTATTTT CATSDSRRGSTDTQYF
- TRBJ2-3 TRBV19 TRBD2 TGTGCCAGTAGTATAAGGACTAGCGGGGGTTACTCAGATACGCAGTATTTT CASSIRTSGGYSDTQYF
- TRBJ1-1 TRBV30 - TGTGCCTGGGGTGGAGACAGCCACAACACTGAAGCTTTCTTT CAWGGDSHNTEAFF
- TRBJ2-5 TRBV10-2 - TGCGCCAGCAGTAGGGAGTCCTGGGAGACCCAGTACTTC CASSRESWETQYF
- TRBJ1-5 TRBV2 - TGTGCCAGCGGGAGCCCAACGGGTTACCCCCAGCATTTT CASGSPTGYPQHF
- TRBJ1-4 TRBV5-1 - TGCGCCAGCAGCTTGGGTGTCCCCGCGGGTGAAAAACTGTTTTTT CASSLGVPAGEKLFF
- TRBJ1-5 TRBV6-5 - TGTGCCAGCAGTTATCGGCGGGGAAACAATCAGCCCCAGCATTTT CASSYRRGNNQPQHF
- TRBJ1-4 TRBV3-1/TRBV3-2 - TGTGCCAGCAGTCCCGGGGGACCTGAAAAACTGTTTTTT CASSPGGPEKLFF
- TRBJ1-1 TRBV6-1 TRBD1 TGTGCCAGCAGTGAAAAGGGGACAGCGACCATTTTCATGAACACTGAAGCTTTCTTT CASSEKGTATIFMNTEAFF
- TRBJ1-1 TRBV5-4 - TGTGCCAGCAGCTCCCCCGGGACTGTTCGTCGGGGGACTGAAGCTTTCTTT CASSSPGTVRRGTEAFF
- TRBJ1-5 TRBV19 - TGTGCCAGTAGGGTCAGTAATCAGCCCCAGCATTTT CASRVSNQPQHF
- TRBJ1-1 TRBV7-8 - TGTGCCAGCAGCTTACTGGCCCAGATGAACACTGAAGCTTTCTTT CASSLLAQMNTEAFF
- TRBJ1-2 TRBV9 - TGTGCCAGCAGCGTAGAGGCGGGTGTAAGTGGCTACACCTTC CASSVEAGVSGYTF
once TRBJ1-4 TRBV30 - TGTGCCTGGAGCACCCAGGGGACTAATGAAAAACTGTTTTTT CAWSTQGTNEKLFF